These 8 T cell receptor beta chains originate from one sample sequenced in a study of cytomegalovirus exposure and HLA in healthy donors. Both 60 Vbeta primers and 13 Jbeta primers went into the PCR. The method was immunoSEQ multiplex PCR; TCRdb's version includes in-frame clones alone and lacks a portion of them. In the table there are 85,000 to 100,000 clones, roughly 67% of which are singletons. Sequencing was performed on PBMCs. The source of these receptors is a human donor in good health.

The V call is TRBV6-1, the J call TRBJ2-2; 7 bases fit TRBD1. Germline CDR1 MNHNS, CDR2 SASEGT. This CDR3 comprises 13 residues. The junction had 4 bases not matched to a gene; V was cut back by 6 bases and J by 6 bases. CDR3 in DNA: TGTGCCAGCAGACTTACAGGGGCCGGGGAGCTGTTTTTT. Protein: CASRLTGAGELFF.

The J gene is TRBJ2-1, the V gene TRBV7-3; 9 nucleotides align to TRBD1. Per germline, CDR1 SGHTA and CDR2 FQGTGA. Losses at the gene ends were 1 base for V and 9 bases for J; bases not matched to a gene: 10. The CDR3 is 16 residues long. The CDR3, as DNA: TGTGCCAGCAGCTTAAATCCGGACAGGGGACGGGGTGAGCAGTTCTTC. Translated, it gives CASSLNPDRGRGEQFF.

This rearrangement joins TRBV7-2 to TRBJ2-2; D is uncertain. Trimming left V 5 bases short and J 4 bases short, with 8 bases between. Germline values: CDR1 SGHTA, CDR2 FQGNSA. This CDR3 region has 13 residues. Here the CDR3 DNA reads TGTGCCAGCAGCCCCGACTTCACCGGGGAGCTGTTTTTT. It yields the protein CASSPDFTGELFF.

The chain links TRBV4-3 to TRBJ2-1; a weak D match, TRBD2 (6 bases). Germline V lookup: CDR1 LGHNA, CDR2 YSLEER. There are 16 residues in the CDR3. V was cut by 3 bases and J by 0 bases, with 12 bases left in between. CDR3 protein: CASSHIYGSSYNEQFF. In nucleotides, the CDR3 is TGCGCCAGCAGCCATATATACGGGAGCTCCTACAATGAGCAGTTCTTC.

The chain carries TRBV5-6 and TRBJ2-3; the match to TRBD2 covers 7 bases. Trimming took 5 bases from V and 0 from J; bases not matched to a gene: 3. Per the germline V gene, CDR1 is SGHDT and CDR2 is YYEEEE. This CDR3 contains 14 residues. The CDR3: CASRRAGSTDTQYF. DNA for the CDR3: TGTGCCAGCAGGAGAGCGGGGAGCACAGATACGCAGTATTTT.

The V call is TRBV5-5, the J call TRBJ2-3; 7 bases map to TRBD1. With 4 bases clipped from V and 6 bases from J, the junction kept 8 bases outside the gene matches. The CDR3 is 14 amino acids. CDR1 is SGHKS and CDR2 is YYEKEE in the germline V gene (reference sequence). CDR3: CASSLSNRGDTQYF. The DNA for the CDR3 is TGTGCCAGCAGCCTTTCGAACAGGGGTGATACGCAGTATTTT. Looking up the rest from reference TRBV5-5 and TRBJ2-3 gives the full variable domain: DAGVTQSPTHLIKTRGQQVTLRCSPISGHKSVSWYQQVLGQGPQFIFQYYEKEERGRGNFPDRFSARQFPNYSSELNVNALLLGDSALYLCASSLSNRGDTQYFGPGTRLTVL.

The chain links TRBV10-2 to TRBJ1-4, with 9 bases that match TRBD1. Germline CDR1 and CDR2: WSHSY and SAAADI. Trimming cost V 3 bases and J 8 bases; bases outside gene matches: 10. The CDR3 has 16 residues. The CDR3 sequence: CASSDSSGTGLEKLFF. CDR3 DNA sequence: TGCGCCAGCAGTGATTCCTCCGGGACAGGGCTAGAAAAACTGTTTTTT.

The J gene is TRBJ1-2, the V gene TRBV6-1, with 8 bases that match TRBD1. The CDR3 length is 15 residues. Germline V lookup: CDR1 MNHNS, CDR2 SASEGT. V was clipped by 3 bases and J by 4 bases; unmatched bases: 7. CDR3 DNA sequence: TGTGCCAGCAGTGACACGCTACAGGGGGGCTATGGCTACACCTTC. Protein sequence: CASSDTLQGGYGYTF.